This paragraph reports one T cell receptor beta chain. As yet, its antigen is unknown. The data were obtained in a study of CD8+ T cells in alopecia areata. Germline loops: CDR1 SGHAT, CDR2 FQNNGV. The J segment lost 2 bases and the V segment lost 2 bases, leaving 3 bases of the junction unmatched. This CDR3 has 15 amino acids. Study-level points and caveats: Alopecia totalis/universalis scalp especially showed more expanded CD8+ clones than normal scalp. Among the cells sequenced in scalp samples are also the resident alphabeta T cells of normal skin.

Lesional scalp punch biopsies and peripheral blood came from alopecia areata patients. Sorted populations comprised CD4+ and CD8+ T cells obtained from PBMCs. Extracted RNA was reverse transcribed into cDNA, the sequencing template. Some clones are missing from TCRdb's copy, which holds only in-frame ones; the method was immunoSEQ multiplex PCR. The sample consists of 200,000 to 250,000 clones, 50% to 65% of them appearing once. Specimen: CD4+ T cells sorted from blood, collected at week 0. The chain is built from TRBV11-2 and TRBJ2-3, with TRBD2 identical over 8 bases. This clonotype originated in a human donor with alopecia areata. CDR3 sequence (DNA): TGTGCCAGCAGCTTACGACTAGCGTCCACAGATACGCAGTATTTT. Translating gives CASSLRLASTDTQYF.